Listed below are T cell receptor beta chains from one sample, sequenced in a study of blood T cell repertoires in COVID-19. Produced via immunoSEQ multiplex PCR; TCRdb's table is partial and in-frame only. The table includes around 620,000 clones, just under 90% detected once. Source material: peripheral blood. These receptors originate from a woman under 30 with acute or convalescent COVID-19. The CDR3 runs from the conserved cysteine through the conserved F or W. The D gene is left open where the match is weak. Clone sizes are given selectively: once, few, many, or a class where the clone is expanded.

D,V,J,size,CDR3,DNA
TRBD1,TRBV28,TRBJ2-7,once,CASETPGQGFEQYF,TGTGCCAGCGAGACTCCGGGACAGGGGTTCGAGCAGTACTTC
TRBD1,TRBV4-1,TRBJ1-5,NA,CASSPKTRPGTGGRDQPQHF,TGCGCCAGCAGCCCCAAAACCCGTCCCGGGACAGGGGGCAGAGATCAGCCCCAGCATTTT
TRBD2,TRBV4-1,TRBJ2-1,NA,CASSPTSGGRLEQFF,TGCGCCAGCAGCCCTACTAGCGGGGGCCGTCTGGAGCAGTTCTTC
NA,TRBV14,TRBJ2-5,NA,CASSQEQGSLGETQYF,TGTGCCAGCAGCCAAGAACAGGGTTCTCTTGGAGAGACCCAGTACTTC
NA,TRBV25-1,TRBJ1-2,NA,CASSENPGRGYTF,TGTGCCAGCAGTGAGAATCCCGGTCGGGGCTACACCTTC
NA,TRBV7-9,TRBJ1-1,NA,CASSLLEINTEAFF,TGTGCCAGCAGCTTATTGGAGATAAACACTGAAGCTTTCTTT
NA,TRBV9,TRBJ2-7,NA,CASSVTPGAGSYEQYF,TGTGCCAGCAGCGTAACCCCCGGTGCGGGCTCCTACGAGCAGTACTTC
NA,TRBV12-3/TRBV12-4,TRBJ2-7,NA,CASNPAVSYEQYF,TGTGCCAGCAACCCGGCGGTTTCCTACGAGCAGTACTTC
NA,TRBV4-3,TRBJ1-6,NA,CASSQDWGRSSPLHF,TGCGCCAGCAGCCAAGATTGGGGGCGAAGTTCACCCCTCCACTTT
NA,TRBV10-3,TRBJ1-3,NA,CAISESGPDSGNTIYF,TGTGCCATCAGTGAGTCGGGGCCGGACTCTGGAAACACCATATATTTT
NA,TRBV5-1,TRBJ1-1,NA,CASSRGGTEAFF,TGCGCCAGCAGCAGGGGAGGGACTGAAGCTTTCTTT
NA,TRBV27,TRBJ1-2,NA,CASSLRAGEGYTF,TGTGCCAGCAGTTTAAGGGCAGGGGAGGGCTACACCTTC
NA,TRBV19,TRBJ1-4,NA,CASTPGPRGLKLFF,TGTGCCAGTACTCCAGGTCCCCGGGGACTAAAACTGTTTTTT
NA,TRBV9,TRBJ2-7,NA,CASSPRAAYEQYF,TGTGCCAGCTCCCCGAGGGCAGCCTACGAGCAGTACTTC
NA,TRBV7-4,TRBJ1-3,NA,CASSPGTLGRYTIYF,TGTGCCAGCAGCCCAGGGACTTTGGGACGCTACACCATATATTTT
TRBD1,TRBV11-2,TRBJ2-7,NA,CASSPWDRVKDEQYF,TGTGCCAGCAGCCCCTGGGACAGGGTAAAGGACGAGCAGTACTTC
NA,TRBV5-1,TRBJ1-1,NA,CASSLGQYTEAFF,TGCGCCAGCAGCTTGGGACAGTACACTGAAGCTTTCTTT
NA,TRBV9,TRBJ2-3,NA,CASSALQGSYTDTQYF,TGTGCCAGCAGCGCGTTACAGGGCTCCTACACAGATACGCAGTATTTT
TRBD1,TRBV7-3,TRBJ2-2,NA,CASSLTPPNRGQNTGELFF,TGTGCCAGCAGCTTAACGCCACCGAACAGGGGGCAAAACACCGGGGAGCTGTTTTTT
TRBD1,TRBV7-2,TRBJ1-3,NA,CASSSQTGVSGNTIYF,TGTGCCAGCAGCTCCCAGACAGGGGTCTCAGGAAACACCATATATTTT
NA,TRBV7-9,TRBJ1-4,NA,CASSQGATNEKLFF,TGTGCCAGCAGCCAAGGGGCAACTAATGAAAAACTGTTTTTT
NA,TRBV5-1,TRBJ1-6,NA,CASSHRTGDSPLHF,TGCGCCAGCAGCCACAGGACGGGGGATTCACCCCTCCACTTT
NA,TRBV29-1,TRBJ1-2,once,CSVESGLYGYTF,TGCAGCGTTGAGTCCGGACTCTATGGCTACACCTTC
NA,TRBV1,TRBJ1-3,NA,CTSSQARDGGNTIYF,TGCACCAGCAGCCAAGCCAGGGATGGCGGAAACACCATATATTTT
NA,TRBV7-2,TRBJ2-7,once,CASSYHYEQYF,TGTGCCAGCAGCTATCACTACGAGCAGTACTTC
TRBD1,TRBV5-1,TRBJ1-1,NA,CASSFPDRGNTEAFF,TGCGCCAGCAGCTTCCCTGACAGGGGGAACACTGAAGCTTTCTTT
TRBD1,TRBV6-4,TRBJ1-1,NA,CASNRDRGVVVAFF,TGTGCCAGCAATAGGGACAGGGGAGTAGTAGTAGCTTTCTTT
TRBD1,TRBV4-1,TRBJ2-2,NA,CASSNTGGGELFF,TGCGCCAGCAGCAACACAGGGGGCGGGGAGCTGTTTTTT
TRBD1,TRBV5-5,TRBJ1-1,NA,CASSFGGTVYTEAFF,TGTGCCAGCAGCTTTGGGGGGACAGTCTACACTGAAGCTTTCTTT
NA,TRBV29-1,TRBJ2-6,NA,CSVAGPGANVLTF,TGCAGCGTGGCTGGGCCCGGGGCCAACGTCCTGACTTTC
TRBD1,TRBV5-1,TRBJ1-6,NA,CASSSPDRGQSPLHF,TGCGCCAGCAGCTCACCTGACAGGGGGCAATCACCCCTCCACTTT
NA,TRBV6-5,TRBJ1-2,NA,CASNPGVYGDYGYTF,TGTGCCAGCAACCCCGGGGTTTATGGGGACTATGGCTACACCTTC
NA,TRBV9,TRBJ2-5,NA,CASSVASTGQETQYF,TGTGCCAGCAGCGTAGCCTCTACTGGCCAAGAGACCCAGTACTTC
NA,TRBV25-1,TRBJ2-3,NA,CASKPWGGDTQYF,TGTGCCAGCAAGCCCTGGGGAGGAGATACGCAGTATTTT
NA,TRBV4-3,TRBJ2-6,NA,CASSQDQRSLSGANVLTF,TGCGCCAGCAGCCAAGATCAACGGAGTCTTTCTGGGGCCAACGTCCTGACTTTC
TRBD1,TRBV4-1,TRBJ2-7,NA,CASSHPRDRDSYEQYF,TGCGCCAGCAGCCACCCCCGGGACAGGGACTCCTACGAGCAGTACTTC
NA,TRBV7-9,TRBJ2-3,once,CASSTPTGSDIPDTQYF,TGTGCCAGCAGCACCCCGACAGGCAGCGACATCCCAGATACGCAGTATTTT
NA,TRBV6-5,TRBJ1-2,NA,CASSRRQNYGYTF,TGTGCCAGCAGCCGAAGACAGAACTATGGCTACACCTTC
NA,TRBV6-5,TRBJ1-2,NA,CASKEGGNYGYTF,TGTGCCAGCAAGGAGGGCGGTAACTATGGCTACACCTTC
NA,TRBV5-1,TRBJ2-7,NA,CASSLDRTPSYEQYF,TGCGCCAGCAGCTTGGACAGGACGCCTTCCTACGAGCAGTACTTC
TRBD2,TRBV25-1,TRBJ2-3,NA,CASSEPSRLAATDTQYF,TGTGCCAGCAGTGAGCCCTCCCGGCTAGCGGCCACAGATACGCAGTATTTT
NA,TRBV6-5,TRBJ1-1,NA,CASSWRGGPEAFF,TGTGCCAGCAGTTGGCGGGGGGGGCCTGAAGCTTTCTTT
TRBD1,TRBV27,TRBJ1-2,NA,CASRGQALFYGYTF,TGTGCCAGCAGAGGACAGGCATTATTCTATGGCTACACCTTC
TRBD1,TRBV4-1,TRBJ1-5,NA,CASSQEGAGGNQPQHF,TGCGCCAGCAGCCAAGAGGGGGCAGGGGGAAATCAGCCCCAGCATTTT